This T cell receptor (beta chain) was documented in a study of blood T cell repertoires in COVID-19. Overall study: The analysed material was cDNA or gDNA that came from T cells, B-cell-depleted T cells, or PBMCs.

In the original workflow: Researchers report that nucleated cell counts were estimated from reference gene primer amplification. Sequencing was performed with immunoSEQ multiplex PCR; in TCRdb, only in-frame clones are kept and a portion is missing. D and trimming come from the DNA, and the V and J calls and clone size come from that table. Here the sample spans 200,000 or so clones, about 90% being singletons. V was clipped by 2 bases and J by 7 bases; unmatched bases: 8. The CDR3 loop spans 15 amino acids. Germline V gene lookup returns CDR1 SQVTM and CDR2 ANQGSEA. This receptor was taken from a woman in her 70s with acute or convalescent COVID-19. Sequencing was carried out using peripheral blood. The chain has TRBV29-1 and TRBJ2-1; 10 bases align to TRBD2. CDR3 bases: TGCAGCGTTGAAAAACTAGCGGGAACGGGTAATGAGCAGTTCTTC. The encoded protein is CSVEKLAGTGNEQFF.